This T cell receptor (beta chain) was profiled in a study of cytomegalovirus exposure and HLA in healthy donors. Study context: Ancestry clustering placed 70% to 85% of some 400 genotyped donors in the Caucasian-associated cluster.

Concerning this clone itself: The antigen is not known.

PCR amplification relied on 60 Vbeta primers (plus 13 Jbeta primers). Assay: immunoSEQ multiplex PCR; the TCRdb copy retains only in-frame clones and omits some. This repertoire includes some 82,000 clones. Broader study findings: Sequencing probably produced one cluster of sequence variants that were highly shared. The records held CMV serostatus as the only immune exposure information.

Trimming cost V 2 bases and J 11 bases; bases outside gene matches: 13. This CDR3 has 15 amino acids. Germline V gene sequence: CDR1 MNHEY, CDR2 SMNVEV (reference sequence). This TCR derives from a woman aged 25 to 45 in good health and CMV-seronegative. The sequenced sample was PBMCs. The chain has TRBV27 and TRBJ2-5, with 8 bases lining up with TRBD1. The DNA for the CDR3 is TGTGCCAGCAGTTTAGAGCCAGGGGGCTATGGGGAGCAGTACTTC. Amino acid sequence: CASSLEPGGYGEQYF.